This T cell receptor (beta chain) was captured in a study of cytomegalovirus exposure and HLA in healthy donors. Trimming pared 5 bases from V and 0 bases from J, leaving 7 bases between. Germline V lookup: CDR1 MDHEN, CDR2 SYDVKM. This CDR3 contains 14 residues. Notes on this clone: The antigen is unknown.

The PCR made use of 60 Vbeta and 13 Jbeta primers. Profiled with immunoSEQ multiplex PCR; TCRdb holds only in-frame clones, not every one. Counted here are 140,000 to 150,000 clones, nearly 80% occurring once; the ten biggest clones make up approximately 2.9%. Study-wide points: Sequence variants that were highly shared formed a cluster that was likely a sequencing artifact. Looking again later, the authors saw that most CMV-associated TCR beta chains seemed HLA-restricted. The study listed approximately 170 cytomegalovirus-associated TCR beta chains.

This clonotype was obtained from a man aged 40-55 years in good health and CMV-seropositive. The chain joins TRBV28 to TRBJ1-4, with D possibly being TRBD1 (5 bases). What was sequenced was PBMCs. The CDR3 DNA is TGTGCCAGCAGTCCGACAGCAACTAATGAAAAACTGTTTTTT. This sequence encodes CASSPTATNEKLFF.